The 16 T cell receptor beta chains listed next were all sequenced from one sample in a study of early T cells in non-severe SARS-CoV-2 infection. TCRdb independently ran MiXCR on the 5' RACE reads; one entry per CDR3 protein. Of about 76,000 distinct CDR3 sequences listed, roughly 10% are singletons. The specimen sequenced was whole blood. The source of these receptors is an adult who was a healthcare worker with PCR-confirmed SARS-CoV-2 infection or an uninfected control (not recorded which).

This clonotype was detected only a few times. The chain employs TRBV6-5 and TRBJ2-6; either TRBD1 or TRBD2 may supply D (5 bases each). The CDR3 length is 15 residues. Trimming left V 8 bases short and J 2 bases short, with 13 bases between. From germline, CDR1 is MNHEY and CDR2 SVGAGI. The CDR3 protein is CASGELGAGANVLTF. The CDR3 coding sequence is TGTGCCAGCGGCGAGTTGGGGGCTGGGGCCAACGTCCTGACTTTC.

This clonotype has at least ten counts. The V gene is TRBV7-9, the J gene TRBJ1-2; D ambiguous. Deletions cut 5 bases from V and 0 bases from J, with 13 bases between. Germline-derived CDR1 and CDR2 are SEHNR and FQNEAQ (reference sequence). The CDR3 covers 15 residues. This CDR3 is CASSPVGSANYGYTF. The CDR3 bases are TGTGCCAGCAGCCCAGTCGGCTCGGCTAACTATGGCTACACCTTC.

The CDR3 nucleotides read TGTGCCAGCAGCGGCAGTGGAACCTATAATTCACCCCTCCACTTT. Its protein product is CASSGSGTYNSPLHF. The J gene is TRBJ1-6, the V gene TRBV7-8, with D unresolved. CDR1 is SGHVS, CDR2 FQNEAQ, per germline. This CDR3 is built from 15 residues. Trimming took off 5 bases at V and 2 bases at J, with 10 bases between the two ends.

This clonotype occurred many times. CDR3 nucleotide sequence: TGTGCCAGCTCACCACCCAGGGTGGGCTCCTACAATGAGCAGTTCTTC. Translation: CASSPPRVGSYNEQFF. The V gene is TRBV18, the J gene TRBJ2-1, with D maybe TRBD1 (5 bases). V was trimmed by 0 bases and J by 0 bases, leaving 9 bases between them. This CDR3 has 16 amino acids. Germline-derived CDR1 and CDR2 are KGHSH and LQKENI. Variable domain in full (rest from reference TRBV18 and TRBJ2-1): NAGVMQNPRHLVRRRGQEARLRCSPMKGHSHVYWYRQLPEEGLKFMVYLQKENIIDESGMPKERFSAEFPKEGPSILRIQQVVRGDSAAYFCASSPPRVGSYNEQFFGPGTRLTVL.

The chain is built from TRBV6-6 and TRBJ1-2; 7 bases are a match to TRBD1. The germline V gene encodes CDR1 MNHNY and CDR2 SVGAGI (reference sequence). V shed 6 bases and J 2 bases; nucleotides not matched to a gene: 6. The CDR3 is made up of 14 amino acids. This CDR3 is CASSILTGNYGYTF. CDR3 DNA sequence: TGTGCCAGCAGCATCTTGACAGGGAACTATGGCTACACCTTC.

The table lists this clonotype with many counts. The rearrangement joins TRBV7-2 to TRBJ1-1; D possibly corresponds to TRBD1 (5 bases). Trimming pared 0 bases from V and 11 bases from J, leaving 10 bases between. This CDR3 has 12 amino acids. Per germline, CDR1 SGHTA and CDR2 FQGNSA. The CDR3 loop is CASSLASGVAFF. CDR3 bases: TGTGCCAGCAGCTTAGCTTCGGGGGTGGCTTTCTTT.

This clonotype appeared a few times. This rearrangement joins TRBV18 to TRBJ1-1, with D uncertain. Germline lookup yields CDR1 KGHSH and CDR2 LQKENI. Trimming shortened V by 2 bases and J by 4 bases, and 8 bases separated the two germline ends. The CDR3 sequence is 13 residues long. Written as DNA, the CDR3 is TGTGCCAGCTCACCAGTCCTGGGCACTGAAGCTTTCTTT. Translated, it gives CASSPVLGTEAFF.

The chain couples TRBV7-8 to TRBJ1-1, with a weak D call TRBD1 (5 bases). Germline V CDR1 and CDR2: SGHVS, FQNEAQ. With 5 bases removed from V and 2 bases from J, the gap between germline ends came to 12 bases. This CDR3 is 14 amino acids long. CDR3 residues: CASSPVRGNTEAFF. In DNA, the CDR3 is TGTGCCAGCAGCCCCGTAAGGGGAAACACTGAAGCTTTCTTT.

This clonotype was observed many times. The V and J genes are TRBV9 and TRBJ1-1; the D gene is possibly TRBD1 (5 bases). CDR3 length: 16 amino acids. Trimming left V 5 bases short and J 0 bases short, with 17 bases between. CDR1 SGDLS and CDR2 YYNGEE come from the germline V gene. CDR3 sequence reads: CASREALGVMNTEAFF. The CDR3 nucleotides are TGTGCCAGCAGGGAAGCTCTAGGGGTCATGAACACTGAAGCTTTCTTT.

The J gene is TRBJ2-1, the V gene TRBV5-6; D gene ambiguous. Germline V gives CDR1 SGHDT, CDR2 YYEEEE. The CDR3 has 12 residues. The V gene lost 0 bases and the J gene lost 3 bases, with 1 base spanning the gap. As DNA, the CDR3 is TGTGCCAGCAGCTTGGACTACAATGAGCAGTTCTTC. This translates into CASSLDYNEQFF. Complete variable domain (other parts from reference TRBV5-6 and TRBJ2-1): DAGVTQSPTHLIKTRGQQVTLRCSPKSGHDTVSWYQQALGQGPQFIFQYYEEEERQRGNFPDRFSGHQFPNYSSELNVNALLLGDSALYLCASSLDYNEQFFGPGTRLTVL.

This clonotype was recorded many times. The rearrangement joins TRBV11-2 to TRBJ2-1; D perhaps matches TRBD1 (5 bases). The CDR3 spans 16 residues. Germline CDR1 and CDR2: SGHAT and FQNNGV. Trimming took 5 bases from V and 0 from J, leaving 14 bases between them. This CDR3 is CASSLEGVISYNEQFF. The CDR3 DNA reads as TGTGCCAGCAGCCTCGAAGGGGTTATCTCCTACAATGAGCAGTTCTTC.

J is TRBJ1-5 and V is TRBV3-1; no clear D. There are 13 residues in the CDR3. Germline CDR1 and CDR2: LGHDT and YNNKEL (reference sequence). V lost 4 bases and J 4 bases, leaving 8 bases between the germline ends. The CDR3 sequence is CASSLQLNQPQHF. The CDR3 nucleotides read TGTGCCAGCAGCCTCCAACTGAATCAGCCCCAGCATTTT.

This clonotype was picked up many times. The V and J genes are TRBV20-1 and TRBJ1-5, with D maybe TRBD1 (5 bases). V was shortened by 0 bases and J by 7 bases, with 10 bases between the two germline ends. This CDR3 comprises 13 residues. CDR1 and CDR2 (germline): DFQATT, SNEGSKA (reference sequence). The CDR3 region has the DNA TGCAGTGCTAGAGAACGGGACCGCCAGCCCCAGCATTTT. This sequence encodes CSARERDRQPQHF.

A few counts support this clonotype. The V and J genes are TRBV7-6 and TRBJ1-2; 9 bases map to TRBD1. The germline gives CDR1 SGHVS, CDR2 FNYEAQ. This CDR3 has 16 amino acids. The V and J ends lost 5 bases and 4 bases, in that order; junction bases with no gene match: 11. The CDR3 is CASSPRQGVLAYGYTF. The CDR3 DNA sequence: TGTGCCAGCAGCCCCCGACAGGGGGTTCTGGCCTATGGCTACACCTTC.

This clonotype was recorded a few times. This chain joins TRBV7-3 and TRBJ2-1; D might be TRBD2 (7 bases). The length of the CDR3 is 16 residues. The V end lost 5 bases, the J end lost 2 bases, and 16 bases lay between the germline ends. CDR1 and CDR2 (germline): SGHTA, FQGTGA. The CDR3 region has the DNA TGTGCCAGCAGCCCCAGGATAGGGGGGGCCTACAATGAGCAGTTCTTC. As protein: CASSPRIGGAYNEQFF.

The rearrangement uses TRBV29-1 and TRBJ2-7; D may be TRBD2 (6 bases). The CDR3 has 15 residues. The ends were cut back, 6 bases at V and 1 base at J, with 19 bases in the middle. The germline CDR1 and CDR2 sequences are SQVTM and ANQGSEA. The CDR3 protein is CSVALSGFASYEQYF. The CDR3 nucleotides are TGCAGCGTGGCACTTAGCGGATTTGCGTCCTACGAGCAGTACTTC.